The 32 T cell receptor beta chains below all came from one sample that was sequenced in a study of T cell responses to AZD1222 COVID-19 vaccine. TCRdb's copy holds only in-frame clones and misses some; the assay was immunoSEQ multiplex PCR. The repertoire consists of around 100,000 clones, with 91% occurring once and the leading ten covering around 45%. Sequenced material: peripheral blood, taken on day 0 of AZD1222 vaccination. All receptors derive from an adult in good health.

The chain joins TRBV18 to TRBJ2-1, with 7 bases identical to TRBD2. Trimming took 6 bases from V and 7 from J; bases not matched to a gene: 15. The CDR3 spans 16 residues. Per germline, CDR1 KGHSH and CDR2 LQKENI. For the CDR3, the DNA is TGTGCCAGCTCGCCGCTGGGCGGGGGTGGAAGGAATGAGCAGTTCTTC. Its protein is CASSPLGGGGRNEQFF.

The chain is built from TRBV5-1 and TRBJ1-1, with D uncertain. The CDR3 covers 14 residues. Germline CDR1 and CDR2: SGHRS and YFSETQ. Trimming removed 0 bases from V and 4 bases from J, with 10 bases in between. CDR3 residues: CASSLEGSGTEAFF. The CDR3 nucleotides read TGCGCCAGCAGCTTGGAAGGGTCGGGCACTGAAGCTTTCTTT.

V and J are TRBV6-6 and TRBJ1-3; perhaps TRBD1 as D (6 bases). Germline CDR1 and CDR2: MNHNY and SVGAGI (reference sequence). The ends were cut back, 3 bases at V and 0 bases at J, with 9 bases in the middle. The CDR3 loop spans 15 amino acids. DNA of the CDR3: TGTGCCAGCAGTTATGGACAGCGCTCTGGAAACACCATATATTTT. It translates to CASSYGQRSGNTIYF.

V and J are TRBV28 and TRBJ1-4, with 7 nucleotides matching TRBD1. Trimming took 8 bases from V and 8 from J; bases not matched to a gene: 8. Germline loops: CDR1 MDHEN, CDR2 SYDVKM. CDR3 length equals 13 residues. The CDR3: CASLGQLGEKLFF. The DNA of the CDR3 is TGTGCCAGCCTGGGACAGCTAGGAGAAAAACTGTTTTTT.

The CDR3 nucleotides read TGTGCCAGCAGTTTAGGGGATACGCAGTATTTT. Amino acids: CASSLGDTQYF. The gene calls are TRBV12-3 or TRBV12-4 and TRBJ2-3; D is ambiguous. The CDR3 sequence is 11 residues long. The V gene lost 1 base and the J gene lost 6 bases, with 2 bases spanning the gap.

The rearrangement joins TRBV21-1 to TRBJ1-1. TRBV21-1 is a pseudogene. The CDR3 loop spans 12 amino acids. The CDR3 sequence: CANPPGNTEAFF. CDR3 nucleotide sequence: TGTGCCAATCCGCCGGGGAACACTGAAGCTTTCTTT.

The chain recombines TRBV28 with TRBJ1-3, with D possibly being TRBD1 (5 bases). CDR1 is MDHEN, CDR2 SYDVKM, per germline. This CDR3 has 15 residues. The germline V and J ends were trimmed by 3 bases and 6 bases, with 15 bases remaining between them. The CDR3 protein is CASSFLGVKENTIYF. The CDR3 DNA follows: TGTGCCAGCAGTTTTCTGGGGGTGAAAGAAAACACCATATATTTT.

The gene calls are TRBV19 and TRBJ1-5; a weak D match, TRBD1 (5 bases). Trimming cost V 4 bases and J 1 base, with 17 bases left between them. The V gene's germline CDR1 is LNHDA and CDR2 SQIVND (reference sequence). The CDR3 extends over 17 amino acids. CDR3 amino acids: CASSNQGTLSSNQPQHF. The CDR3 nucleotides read TGTGCCAGTAGTAATCAGGGTACGCTTTCGAGCAATCAGCCCCAGCATTTT.

This CDR3 reads CASSGALGGGHYGYTF. DNA of the CDR3: TGTGCCAGCAGTGGAGCTCTGGGAGGGGGGCACTATGGCTACACCTTC. J is TRBJ1-2 and V is TRBV25-1, with D tentatively TRBD1 (6 bases). Germline CDR1 reads MGHDK; CDR2 reads SYGVNS. V was pared by 4 bases and J by 3 bases, with 18 bases between. The length of the CDR3 is 16 residues.

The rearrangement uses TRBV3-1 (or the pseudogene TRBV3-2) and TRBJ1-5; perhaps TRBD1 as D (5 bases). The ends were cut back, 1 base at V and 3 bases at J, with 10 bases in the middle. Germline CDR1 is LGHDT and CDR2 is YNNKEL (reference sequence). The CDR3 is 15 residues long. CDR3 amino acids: CASSQGSGVNQPQHF. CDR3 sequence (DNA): TGTGCCAGCAGCCAAGGATCGGGGGTCAATCAGCCCCAGCATTTT.

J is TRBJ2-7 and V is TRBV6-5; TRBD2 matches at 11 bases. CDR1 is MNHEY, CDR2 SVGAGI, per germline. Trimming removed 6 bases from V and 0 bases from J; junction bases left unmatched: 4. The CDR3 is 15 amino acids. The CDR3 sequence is CASRGGTSGSYEQYF. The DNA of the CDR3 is TGTGCCAGCAGGGGGGGGACTAGCGGCTCCTACGAGCAGTACTTC.

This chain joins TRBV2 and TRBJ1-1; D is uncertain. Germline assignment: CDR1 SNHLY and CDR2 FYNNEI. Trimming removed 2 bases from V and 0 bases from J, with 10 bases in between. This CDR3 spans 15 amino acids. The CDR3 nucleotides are TGTGCCAGCAGTGAATGGGTCCCCGTGAACACTGAAGCTTTCTTT. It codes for CASSEWVPVNTEAFF.

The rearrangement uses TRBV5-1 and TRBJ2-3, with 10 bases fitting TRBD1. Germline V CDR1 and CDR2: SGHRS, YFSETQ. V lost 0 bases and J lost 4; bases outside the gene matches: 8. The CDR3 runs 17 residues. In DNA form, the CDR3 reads TGCGCCAGCAGCTTGGTAGGACAGGGGGAAATTGCAGATACGCAGTATTTT. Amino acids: CASSLVGQGEIADTQYF.

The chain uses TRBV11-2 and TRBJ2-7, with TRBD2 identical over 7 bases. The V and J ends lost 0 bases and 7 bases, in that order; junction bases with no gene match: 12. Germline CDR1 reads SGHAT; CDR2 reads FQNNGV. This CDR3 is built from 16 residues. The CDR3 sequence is CASSLEGGLVSREQYF. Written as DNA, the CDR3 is TGTGCCAGCAGCTTAGAAGGCGGACTAGTAAGTAGGGAGCAGTACTTC.

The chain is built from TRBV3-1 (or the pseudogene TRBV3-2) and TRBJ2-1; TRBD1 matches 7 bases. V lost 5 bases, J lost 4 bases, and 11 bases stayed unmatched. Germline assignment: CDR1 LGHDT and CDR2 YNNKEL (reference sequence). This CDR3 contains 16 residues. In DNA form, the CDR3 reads TGTGCCAGCAGCGAACCCGGACAGGATCTATACAATGAGCAGTTCTTC. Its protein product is CASSEPGQDLYNEQFF.

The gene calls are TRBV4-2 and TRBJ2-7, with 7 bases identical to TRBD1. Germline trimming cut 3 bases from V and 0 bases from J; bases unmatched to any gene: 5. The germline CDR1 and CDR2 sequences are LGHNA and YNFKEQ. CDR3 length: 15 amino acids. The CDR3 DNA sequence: TGTGCCAGCAGCCAGGCCACAGGGGTCTCCTACGAGCAGTACTTC. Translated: CASSQATGVSYEQYF.

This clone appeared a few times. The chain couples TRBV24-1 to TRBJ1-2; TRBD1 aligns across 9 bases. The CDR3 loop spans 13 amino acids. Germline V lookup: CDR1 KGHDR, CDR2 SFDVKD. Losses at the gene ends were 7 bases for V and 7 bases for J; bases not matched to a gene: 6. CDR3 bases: TGTGCCACCAGGTCGGGACAGGGAGCTGGCTACACCTTC. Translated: CATRSGQGAGYTF.

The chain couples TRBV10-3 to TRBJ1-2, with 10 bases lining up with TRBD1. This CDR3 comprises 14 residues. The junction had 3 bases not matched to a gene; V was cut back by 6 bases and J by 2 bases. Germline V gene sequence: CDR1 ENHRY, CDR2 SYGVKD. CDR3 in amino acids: CAISDRGPNYGYTF. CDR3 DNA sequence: TGTGCCATCAGCGACAGGGGGCCAAACTATGGCTACACCTTC.

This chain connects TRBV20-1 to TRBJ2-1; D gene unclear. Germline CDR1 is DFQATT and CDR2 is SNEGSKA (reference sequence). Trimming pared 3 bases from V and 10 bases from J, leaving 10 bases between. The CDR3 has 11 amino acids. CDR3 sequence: CSARFWEEQFF. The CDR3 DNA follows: TGCAGTGCTAGGTTTTGGGAAGAGCAGTTCTTC.

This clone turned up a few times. Written as DNA, the CDR3 is TGTGCCAGCAGTTACCAGGCTTATCAGCCCCAGCATTTT. As protein: CASSYQAYQPQHF. V and J are TRBV6-2 or TRBV6-3 and TRBJ1-5, with D unresolved. Trimming took 2 bases from V and 5 from J, leaving 7 bases between them. CDR1 MNHEY and CDR2 SVGEGT come from the germline V gene. The CDR3 is 13 residues long.

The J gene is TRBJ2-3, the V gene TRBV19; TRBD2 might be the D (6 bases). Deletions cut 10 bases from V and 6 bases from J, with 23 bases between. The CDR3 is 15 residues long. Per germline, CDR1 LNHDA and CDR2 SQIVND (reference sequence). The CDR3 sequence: CATSDQAGPADTQYF. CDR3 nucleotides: TGTGCCACTTCCGACCAGGCGGGACCCGCGGATACGCAGTATTTT.

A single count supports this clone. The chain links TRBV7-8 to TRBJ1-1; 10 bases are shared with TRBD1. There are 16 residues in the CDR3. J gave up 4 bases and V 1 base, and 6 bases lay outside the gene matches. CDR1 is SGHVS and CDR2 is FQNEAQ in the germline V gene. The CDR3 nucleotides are TGTGCCAGCAGCTTAGGAGGGACAGGGGTATCCACTGAAGCTTTCTTT. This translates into CASSLGGTGVSTEAFF. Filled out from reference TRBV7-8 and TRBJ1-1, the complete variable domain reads GAGVSQSPRYKVAKRGQDVALRCDPISGHVSLFWYQQALGQGPEFLTYFQNEAQLDKSGLPSDRFFAERPEGSVSTLKIQRTQQEDSAVYLCASSLGGTGVSTEAFFGQGTRLTVV.

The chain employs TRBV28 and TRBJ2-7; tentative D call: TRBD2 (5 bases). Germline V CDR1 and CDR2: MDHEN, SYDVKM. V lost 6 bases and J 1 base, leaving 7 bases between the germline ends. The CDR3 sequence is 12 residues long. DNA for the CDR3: TGTGCCAGCAGGACGGGGTCCTACGAGCAGTACTTC. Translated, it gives CASRTGSYEQYF.

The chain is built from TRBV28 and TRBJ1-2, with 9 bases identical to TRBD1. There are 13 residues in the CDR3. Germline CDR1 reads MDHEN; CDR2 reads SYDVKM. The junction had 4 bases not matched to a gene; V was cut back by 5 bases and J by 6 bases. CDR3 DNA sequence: TGTGCCAGCAGTCGGACAGGGGCGGATGGCTACACCTTC. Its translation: CASSRTGADGYTF.

CDR3 sequence reads: CASSSDPGPKNIQYF. CDR3 DNA: TGTGCCAGTTCAAGCGATCCCGGACCCAAAAACATTCAGTACTTC. V gene TRBV7-9 combines with J gene TRBJ2-4; D gene uncertain. This CDR3 spans 15 amino acids. CDR1 and CDR2 from the germline V gene are SEHNR and FQNEAQ (reference sequence). Between the trimmed V and J ends, which lost 9 bases and 2 bases, there was a span of 17 bases.

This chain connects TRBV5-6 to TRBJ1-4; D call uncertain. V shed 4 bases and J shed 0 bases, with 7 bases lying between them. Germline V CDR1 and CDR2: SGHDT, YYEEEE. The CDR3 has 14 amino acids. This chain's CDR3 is CASSVDPTNEKLFF. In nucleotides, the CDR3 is TGTGCCAGCAGCGTAGATCCAACTAATGAAAAACTGTTTTTT.

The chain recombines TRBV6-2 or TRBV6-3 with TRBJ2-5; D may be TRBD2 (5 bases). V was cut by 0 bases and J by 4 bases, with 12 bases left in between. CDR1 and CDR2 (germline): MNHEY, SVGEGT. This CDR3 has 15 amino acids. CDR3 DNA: TGTGCCAGCAGTTACTCTAGCGCCCCAGGAGAGACCCAGTACTTC. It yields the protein CASSYSSAPGETQYF.

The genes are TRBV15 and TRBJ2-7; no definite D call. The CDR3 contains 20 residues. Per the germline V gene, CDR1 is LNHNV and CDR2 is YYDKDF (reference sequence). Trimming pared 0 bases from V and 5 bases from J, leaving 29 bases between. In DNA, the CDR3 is TGTGCCACCAGCAGAGAGTTGGGTCTACGTCCGTGGTTAGTCTTCGACGAGCAGTACTTC. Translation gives CATSRELGLRPWLVFDEQYF.

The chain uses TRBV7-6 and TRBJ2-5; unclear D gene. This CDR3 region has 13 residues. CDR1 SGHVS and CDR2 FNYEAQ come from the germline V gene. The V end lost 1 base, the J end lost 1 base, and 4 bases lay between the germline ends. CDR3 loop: CASSLGPQETQYF. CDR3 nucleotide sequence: TGTGCCAGCAGCTTAGGGCCCCAAGAGACCCAGTACTTC.

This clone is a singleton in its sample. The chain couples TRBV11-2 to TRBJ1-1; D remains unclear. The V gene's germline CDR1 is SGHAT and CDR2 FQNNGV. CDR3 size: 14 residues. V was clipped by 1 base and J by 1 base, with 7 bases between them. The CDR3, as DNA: TGTGCCAGCAGCTTAGTAACACCGAACACTGAAGCTTTCTTT. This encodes CASSLVTPNTEAFF.

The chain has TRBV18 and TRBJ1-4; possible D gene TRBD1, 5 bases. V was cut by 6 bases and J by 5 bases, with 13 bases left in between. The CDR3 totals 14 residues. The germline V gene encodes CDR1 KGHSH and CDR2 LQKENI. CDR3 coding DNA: TGTGCCAGCTCCATCGGGGGGTCGAATGAAAAACTGTTTTTT. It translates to CASSIGGSNEKLFF. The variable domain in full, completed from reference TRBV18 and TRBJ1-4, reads NAGVMQNPRHLVRRRGQEARLRCSPMKGHSHVYWYRQLPEEGLKFMVYLQKENIIDESGMPKERFSAEFPKEGPSILRIQQVVRGDSAAYFCASSIGGSNEKLFFGSGTQLSVL.

DNA for the CDR3: TGTGCCAGCAGCGTAACCGGGACTGGCAGCTCCTACGAGCAGTACTTC. Protein: CASSVTGTGSSYEQYF. The V and J genes are TRBV11-2 and TRBJ2-7, with D possibly TRBD2 on 6 matching bases. CDR3 length equals 16 residues. V was shortened by 5 bases and J by 0 bases, with 17 bases between the two germline ends. Germline values: CDR1 SGHAT, CDR2 FQNNGV.